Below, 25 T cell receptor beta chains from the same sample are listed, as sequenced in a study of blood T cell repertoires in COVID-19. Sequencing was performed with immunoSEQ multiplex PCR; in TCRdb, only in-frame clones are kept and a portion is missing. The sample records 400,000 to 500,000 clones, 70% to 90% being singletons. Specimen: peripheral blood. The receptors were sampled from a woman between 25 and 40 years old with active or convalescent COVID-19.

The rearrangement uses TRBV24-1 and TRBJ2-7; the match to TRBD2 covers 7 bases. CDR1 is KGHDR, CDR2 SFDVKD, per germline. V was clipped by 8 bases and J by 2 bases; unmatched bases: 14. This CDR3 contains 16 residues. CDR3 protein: CATTSTREGWTYEQYF. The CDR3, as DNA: TGTGCCACCACTAGTACTAGGGAGGGATGGACCTACGAGCAGTACTTC.

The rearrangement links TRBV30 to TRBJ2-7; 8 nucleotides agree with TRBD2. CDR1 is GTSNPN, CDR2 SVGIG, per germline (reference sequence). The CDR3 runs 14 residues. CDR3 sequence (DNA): TGTGCTATGGGGGTGGGTAGCGGGATCGGTGAGCAGTACTTC. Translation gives CAMGVGSGIGEQYF.

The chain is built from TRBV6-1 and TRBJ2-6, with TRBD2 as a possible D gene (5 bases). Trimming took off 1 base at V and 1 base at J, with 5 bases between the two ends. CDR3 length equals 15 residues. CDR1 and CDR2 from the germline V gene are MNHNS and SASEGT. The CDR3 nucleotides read TGTGCCAGCAGTGAAGGGGAGTCTGGGGCCAACGTCCTGACTTTC. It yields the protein CASSEGESGANVLTF.

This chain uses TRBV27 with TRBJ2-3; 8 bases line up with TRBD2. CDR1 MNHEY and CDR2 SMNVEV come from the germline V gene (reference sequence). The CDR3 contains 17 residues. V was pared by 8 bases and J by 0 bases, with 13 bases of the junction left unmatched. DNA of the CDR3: TGTGCCAGCGACCAGCGACGTACTAGCGGAAGCACAGATACGCAGTATTTT. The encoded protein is CASDQRRTSGSTDTQYF.

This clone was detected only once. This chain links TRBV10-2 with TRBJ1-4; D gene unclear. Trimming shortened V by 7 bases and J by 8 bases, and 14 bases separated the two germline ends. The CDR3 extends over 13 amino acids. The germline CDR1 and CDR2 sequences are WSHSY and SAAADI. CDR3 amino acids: CASMAAAGEKLFF. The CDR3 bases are TGCGCCAGCATGGCAGCTGCGGGAGAAAAACTGTTTTTT.

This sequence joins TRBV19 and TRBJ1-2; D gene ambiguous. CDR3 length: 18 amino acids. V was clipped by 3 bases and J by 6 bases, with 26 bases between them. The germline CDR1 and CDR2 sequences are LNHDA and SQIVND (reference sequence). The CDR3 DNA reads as TGTGCCAGTAGTATTGAGAACGGAGGTCCGGGATCGGGAAATGGCTACACCTTC. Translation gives CASSIENGGPGSGNGYTF.

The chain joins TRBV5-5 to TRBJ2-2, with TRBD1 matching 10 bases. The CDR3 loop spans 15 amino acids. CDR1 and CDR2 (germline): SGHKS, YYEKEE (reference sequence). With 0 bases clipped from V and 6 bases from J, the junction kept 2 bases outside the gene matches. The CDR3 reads CASSLAGTGAGELFF. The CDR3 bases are TGTGCCAGCAGCTTGGCCGGGACAGGGGCCGGGGAGCTGTTTTTT.

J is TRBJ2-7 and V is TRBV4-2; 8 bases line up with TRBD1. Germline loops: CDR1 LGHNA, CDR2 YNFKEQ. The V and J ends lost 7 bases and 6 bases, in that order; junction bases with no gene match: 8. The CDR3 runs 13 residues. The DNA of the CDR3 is TGTGCCAGCACCCGGGACAGGAGCGCCGAGCAGTACTTC. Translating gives CASTRDRSAEQYF.

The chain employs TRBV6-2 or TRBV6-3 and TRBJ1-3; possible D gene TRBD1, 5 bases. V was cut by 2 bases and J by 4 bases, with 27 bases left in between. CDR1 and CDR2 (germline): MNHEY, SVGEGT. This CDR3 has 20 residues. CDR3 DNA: TGTGCCAGCAGTTACCGCGGAGGAAGTATCGGGGGTCCGGGCGGAAACACCATATATTTT. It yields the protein CASSYRGGSIGGPGGNTIYF.

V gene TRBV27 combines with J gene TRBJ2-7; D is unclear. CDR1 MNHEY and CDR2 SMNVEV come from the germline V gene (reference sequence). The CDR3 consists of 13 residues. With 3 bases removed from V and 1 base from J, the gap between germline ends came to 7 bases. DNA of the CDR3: TGTGCCAGCAGTTTGGGCCCATCCTACGAGCAGTACTTC. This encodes CASSLGPSYEQYF.

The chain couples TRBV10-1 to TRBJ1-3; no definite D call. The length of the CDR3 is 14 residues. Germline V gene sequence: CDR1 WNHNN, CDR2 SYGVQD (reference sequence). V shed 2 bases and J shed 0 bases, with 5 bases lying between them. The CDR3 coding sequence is TGCGCCAGCAGTGAGCCAGACTCTGGAAACACCATATATTTT. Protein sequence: CASSEPDSGNTIYF.

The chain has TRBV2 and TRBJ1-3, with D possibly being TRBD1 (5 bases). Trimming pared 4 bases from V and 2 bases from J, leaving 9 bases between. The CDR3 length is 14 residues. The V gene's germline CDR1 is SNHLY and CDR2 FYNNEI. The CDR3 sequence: CASSVARAGNTIYF. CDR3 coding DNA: TGTGCCAGCAGTGTCGCCAGGGCTGGAAACACCATATATTTT.

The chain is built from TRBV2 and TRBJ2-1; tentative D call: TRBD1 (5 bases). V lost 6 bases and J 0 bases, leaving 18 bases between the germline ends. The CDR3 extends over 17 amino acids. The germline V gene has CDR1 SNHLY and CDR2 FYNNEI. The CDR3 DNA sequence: TGTGCCAGCAGCGAATGGGGCCCTACGAGCTCCTACAATGAGCAGTTCTTC. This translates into CASSEWGPTSSYNEQFF.

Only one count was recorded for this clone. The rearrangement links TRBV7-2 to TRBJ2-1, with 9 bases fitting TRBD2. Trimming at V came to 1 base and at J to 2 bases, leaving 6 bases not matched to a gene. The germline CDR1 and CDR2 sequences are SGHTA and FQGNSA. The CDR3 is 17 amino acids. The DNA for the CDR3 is TGTGCCAGCAGCTTAGGAACTAGCGGGTATCCCTACAATGAGCAGTTCTTC. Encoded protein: CASSLGTSGYPYNEQFF.

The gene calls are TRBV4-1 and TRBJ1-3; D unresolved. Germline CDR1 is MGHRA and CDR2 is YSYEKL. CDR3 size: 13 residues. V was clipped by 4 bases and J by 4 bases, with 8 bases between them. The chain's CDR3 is CASSRGRGNTIYF. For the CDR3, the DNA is TGCGCCAGCAGCCGAGGAAGGGGAAACACCATATATTTT.

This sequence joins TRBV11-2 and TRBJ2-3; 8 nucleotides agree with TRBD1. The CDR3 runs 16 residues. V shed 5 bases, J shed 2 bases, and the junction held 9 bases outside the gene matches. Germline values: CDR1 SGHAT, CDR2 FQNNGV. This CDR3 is CASSLGQGTPTDTQYF. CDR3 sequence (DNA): TGTGCCAGCAGCCTTGGACAGGGAACCCCCACAGATACGCAGTATTTT.

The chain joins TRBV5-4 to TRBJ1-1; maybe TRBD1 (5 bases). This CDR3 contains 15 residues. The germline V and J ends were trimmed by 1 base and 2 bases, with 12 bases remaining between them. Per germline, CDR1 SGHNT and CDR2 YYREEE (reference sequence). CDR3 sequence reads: CASSLRGGTNTEAFF. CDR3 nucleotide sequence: TGTGCCAGCAGCTTGAGGGGCGGCACCAACACTGAAGCTTTCTTT.

Here the CDR3 DNA reads TGTGCCAGCAGCCCCGGACTAGCGGACCAAGAGACCCAGTACTTC. Translation gives CASSPGLADQETQYF. The chain carries TRBV13 and TRBJ2-5, with 10 nucleotides matching TRBD2. Losses at the gene ends were 5 bases for V and 0 bases for J; bases not matched to a gene: 3. From germline, CDR1 is PRHDT and CDR2 FYEKMQ (reference sequence). This CDR3 comprises 15 residues.

The CDR3: CAWSSATEQYF. The CDR3 DNA reads TGTGCCTGGAGTTCGGCGACTGAGCAGTACTTC. The chain uses TRBV30 and TRBJ2-7; no clear D. The V end was cut by 2 bases, the J end by 7 bases, with 9 bases between. This CDR3 has 11 residues. Per germline, CDR1 GTSNPN and CDR2 SVGIG (reference sequence).

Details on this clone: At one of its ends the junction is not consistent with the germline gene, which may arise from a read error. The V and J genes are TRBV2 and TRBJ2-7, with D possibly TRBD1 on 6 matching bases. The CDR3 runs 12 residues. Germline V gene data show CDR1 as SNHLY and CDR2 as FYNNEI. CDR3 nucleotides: TGTGCCAGCAGCCTAAATGGGGGCATTTTGGCCTTC. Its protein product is CASSLNGGILAF.

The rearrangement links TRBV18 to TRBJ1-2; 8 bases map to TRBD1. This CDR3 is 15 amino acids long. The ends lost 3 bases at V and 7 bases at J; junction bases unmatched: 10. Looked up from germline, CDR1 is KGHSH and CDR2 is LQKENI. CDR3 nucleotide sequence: TGTGCCAGCTCACCGCCCCTCACAGGGGGAACTGGCTACACCTTC. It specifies CASSPPLTGGTGYTF.

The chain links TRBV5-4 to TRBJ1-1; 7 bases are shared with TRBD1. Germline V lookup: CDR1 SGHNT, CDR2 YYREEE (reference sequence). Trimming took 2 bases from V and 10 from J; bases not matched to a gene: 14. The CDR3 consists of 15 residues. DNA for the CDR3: TGTGCCAGCAGCTTCCGGGACAGCCACCCTAAGGGAGCTTTCTTT. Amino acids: CASSFRDSHPKGAFF.

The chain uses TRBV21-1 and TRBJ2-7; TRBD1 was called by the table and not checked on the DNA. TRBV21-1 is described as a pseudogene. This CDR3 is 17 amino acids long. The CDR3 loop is CASSKDLQYPVGYEQYF. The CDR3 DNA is TGTGCCAGCAGCAAAGACCTACAGTACCCCGTAGGCTACGAGCAGTACTTC.

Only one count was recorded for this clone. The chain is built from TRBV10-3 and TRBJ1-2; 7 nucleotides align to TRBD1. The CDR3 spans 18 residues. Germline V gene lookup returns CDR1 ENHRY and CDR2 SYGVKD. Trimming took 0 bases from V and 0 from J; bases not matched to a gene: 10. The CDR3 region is CAISESLDRVPSNYGYTF. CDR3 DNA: TGTGCCATCAGTGAGTCCCTCGACAGGGTCCCATCTAACTATGGCTACACCTTC.

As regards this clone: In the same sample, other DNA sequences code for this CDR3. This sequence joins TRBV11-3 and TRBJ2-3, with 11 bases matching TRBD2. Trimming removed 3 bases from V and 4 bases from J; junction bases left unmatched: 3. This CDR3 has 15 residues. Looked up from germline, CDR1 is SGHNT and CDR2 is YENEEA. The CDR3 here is CASSLTSGTADTQYF. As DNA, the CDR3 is TGTGCCAGCAGCTTGACTAGCGGGACCGCAGATACGCAGTATTTT.